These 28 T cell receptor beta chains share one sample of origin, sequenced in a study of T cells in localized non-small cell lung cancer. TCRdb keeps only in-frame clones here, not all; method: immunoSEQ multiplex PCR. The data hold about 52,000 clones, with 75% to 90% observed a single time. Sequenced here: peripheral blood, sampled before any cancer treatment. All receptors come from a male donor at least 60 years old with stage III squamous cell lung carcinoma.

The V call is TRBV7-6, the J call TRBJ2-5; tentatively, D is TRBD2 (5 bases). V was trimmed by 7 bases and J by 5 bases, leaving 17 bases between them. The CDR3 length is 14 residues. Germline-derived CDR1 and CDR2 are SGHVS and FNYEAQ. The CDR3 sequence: CASNPGGPGETQYF. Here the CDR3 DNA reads TGTGCCAGCAACCCCGGTGGGCCGGGGGAGACCCAGTACTTC.

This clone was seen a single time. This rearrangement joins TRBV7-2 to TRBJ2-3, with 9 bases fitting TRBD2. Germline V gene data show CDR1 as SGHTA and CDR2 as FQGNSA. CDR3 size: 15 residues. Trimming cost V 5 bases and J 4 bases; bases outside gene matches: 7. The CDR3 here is CASSSIAGVPDTQYF. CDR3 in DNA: TGTGCCAGCAGCAGTATAGCGGGGGTCCCAGATACGCAGTATTTT.

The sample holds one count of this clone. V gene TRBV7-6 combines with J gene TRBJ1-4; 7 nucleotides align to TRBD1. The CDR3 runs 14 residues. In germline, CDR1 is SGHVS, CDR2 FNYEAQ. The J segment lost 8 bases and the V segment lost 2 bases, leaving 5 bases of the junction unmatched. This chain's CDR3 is CASSLRQGGEKLFF. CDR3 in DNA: TGTGCCAGCAGCTTACGACAGGGTGGGGAAAAACTGTTTTTT.

The CDR3 loop reads CASSLFAGGLGAYEQYF. CDR3 nucleotide sequence: TGTGCCAGCAGTTTATTCGCGGGAGGGCTGGGAGCCTACGAGCAGTACTTC. The chain couples TRBV27 to TRBJ2-7; 9 bases match TRBD2. Germline V gives CDR1 MNHEY, CDR2 SMNVEV (reference sequence). Trimming removed 1 base from V and 2 bases from J; junction bases left unmatched: 9. The CDR3 extends over 17 amino acids.

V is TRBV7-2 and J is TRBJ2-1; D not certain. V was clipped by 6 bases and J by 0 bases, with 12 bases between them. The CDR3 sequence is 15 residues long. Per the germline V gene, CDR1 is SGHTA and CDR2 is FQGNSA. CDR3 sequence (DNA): TGTGCCAGCAGTTATCAGCATAGCTCCTACAATGAGCAGTTCTTC. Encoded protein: CASSYQHSSYNEQFF. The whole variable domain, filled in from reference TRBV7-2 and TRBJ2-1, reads GAGVSQSPSNKVTEKGKDVELRCDPISGHTALYWYRQSLGQGLEFLIYFQGNSAPDKSGLPSDRFSAERTGGSVSTLTIQRTQQEDSAVYLCASSYQHSSYNEQFFGPGTRLTVL.

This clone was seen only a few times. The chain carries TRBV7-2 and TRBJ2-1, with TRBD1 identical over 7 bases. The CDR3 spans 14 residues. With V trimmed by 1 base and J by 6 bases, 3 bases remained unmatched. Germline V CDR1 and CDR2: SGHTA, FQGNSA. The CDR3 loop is CASSLGTGANEQFF. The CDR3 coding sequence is TGTGCCAGCAGCTTAGGTACAGGGGCCAATGAGCAGTTCTTC.

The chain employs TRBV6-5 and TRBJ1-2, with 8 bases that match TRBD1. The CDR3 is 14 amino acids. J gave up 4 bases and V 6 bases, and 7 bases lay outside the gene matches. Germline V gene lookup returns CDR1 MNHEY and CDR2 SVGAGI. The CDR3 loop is CASRGQGQFYGYTF. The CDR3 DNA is TGTGCCAGCAGAGGACAGGGACAGTTCTATGGCTACACCTTC.

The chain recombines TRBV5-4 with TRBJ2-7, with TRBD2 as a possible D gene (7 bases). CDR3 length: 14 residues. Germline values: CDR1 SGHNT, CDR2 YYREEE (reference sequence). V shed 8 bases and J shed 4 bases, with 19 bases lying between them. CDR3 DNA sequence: TGTGCCAGTGCGGCGGGGGCGAACTCTTACGAGCAGTACTTC. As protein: CASAAGANSYEQYF. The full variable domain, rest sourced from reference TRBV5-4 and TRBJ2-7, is ETGVTQSPTHLIKTRGQQVTLRCSSQSGHNTVSWYQQALGQGPQFIFQYYREEENGRGNFPPRFSGLQFPNYSSELNVNALELDDSALYLCASAAGANSYEQYFGPGTRLTVT.

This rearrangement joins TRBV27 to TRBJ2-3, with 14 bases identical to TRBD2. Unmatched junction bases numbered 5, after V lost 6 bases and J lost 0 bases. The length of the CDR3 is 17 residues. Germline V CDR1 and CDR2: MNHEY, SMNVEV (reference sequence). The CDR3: CASRGTSGGLSTDTQYF. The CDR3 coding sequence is TGTGCCAGCAGAGGGACTAGCGGGGGCCTCAGCACAGATACGCAGTATTTT.

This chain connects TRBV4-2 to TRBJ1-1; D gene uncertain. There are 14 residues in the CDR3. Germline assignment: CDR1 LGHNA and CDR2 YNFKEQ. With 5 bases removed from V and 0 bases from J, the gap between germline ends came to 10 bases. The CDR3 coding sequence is TGTGCCAGCAGCTTTTGGACGGTGAACACTGAAGCTTTCTTT. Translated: CASSFWTVNTEAFF.

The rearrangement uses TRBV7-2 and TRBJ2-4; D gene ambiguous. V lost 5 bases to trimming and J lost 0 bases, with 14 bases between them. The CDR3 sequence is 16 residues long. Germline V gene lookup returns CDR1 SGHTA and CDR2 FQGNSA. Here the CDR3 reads CASSPLGWLAKNIQYF. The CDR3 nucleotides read TGTGCCAGCAGCCCCCTGGGGTGGCTAGCCAAAAACATTCAGTACTTC.

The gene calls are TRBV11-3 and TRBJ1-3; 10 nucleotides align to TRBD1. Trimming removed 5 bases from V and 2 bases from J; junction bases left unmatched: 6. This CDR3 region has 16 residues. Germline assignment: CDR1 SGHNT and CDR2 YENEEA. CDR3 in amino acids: CASSPGGTGAGNTIYF. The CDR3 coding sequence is TGTGCCAGCAGCCCCGGCGGGACAGGGGCTGGAAACACCATATATTTT.

The CDR3 protein is CASSPRTRSFLEQYF. The DNA of the CDR3 is TGTGCCAGCTCACCACGGACTCGATCTTTCCTCGAGCAGTACTTC. The rearrangement uses TRBV18 and TRBJ2-7, with D possibly being TRBD2 (5 bases). Trimming took 1 base from V and 6 from J, leaving 16 bases between them. The germline V gene has CDR1 KGHSH and CDR2 LQKENI. This CDR3 is 15 amino acids long.

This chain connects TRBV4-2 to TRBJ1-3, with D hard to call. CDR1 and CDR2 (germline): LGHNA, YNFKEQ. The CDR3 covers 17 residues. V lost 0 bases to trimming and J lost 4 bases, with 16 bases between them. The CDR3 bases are TGTGCCAGCAGCCAAGATCTCGAGCTACGTCCCGGAAACACCATATATTTT. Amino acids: CASSQDLELRPGNTIYF.

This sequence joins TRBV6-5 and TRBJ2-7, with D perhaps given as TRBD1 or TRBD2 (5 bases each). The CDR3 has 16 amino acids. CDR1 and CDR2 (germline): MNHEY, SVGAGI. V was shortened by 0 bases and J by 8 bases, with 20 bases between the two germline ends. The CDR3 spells CASSYSFLPRGSQQYF. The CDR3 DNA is TGTGCCAGCAGTTACTCGTTCCTCCCCCGGGGCAGCCAGCAGTACTTC.

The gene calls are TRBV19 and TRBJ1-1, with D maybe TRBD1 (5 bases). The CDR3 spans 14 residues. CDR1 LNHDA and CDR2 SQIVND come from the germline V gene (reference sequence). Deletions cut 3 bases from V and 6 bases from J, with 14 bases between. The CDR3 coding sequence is TGTGCCAGTAGTATGGGGGGGTTGGAACCTGAAGCTTTCTTT. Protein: CASSMGGLEPEAFF. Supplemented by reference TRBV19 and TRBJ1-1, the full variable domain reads DGGITQSPKYLFRKEGQNVTLSCEQNLNHDAMYWYRQDPGQGLRLIYYSQIVNDFQKGDIAEGYSVSREKKESFPLTVTSAQKNPTAFYLCASSMGGLEPEAFFGQGTRLTVV.

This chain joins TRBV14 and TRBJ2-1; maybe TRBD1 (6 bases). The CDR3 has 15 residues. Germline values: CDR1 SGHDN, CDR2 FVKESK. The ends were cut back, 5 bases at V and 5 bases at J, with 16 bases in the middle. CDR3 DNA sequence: TGTGCCAGCAGCGCCTTACAGGGATTCAACAATGAGCAGTTCTTC. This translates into CASSALQGFNNEQFF.

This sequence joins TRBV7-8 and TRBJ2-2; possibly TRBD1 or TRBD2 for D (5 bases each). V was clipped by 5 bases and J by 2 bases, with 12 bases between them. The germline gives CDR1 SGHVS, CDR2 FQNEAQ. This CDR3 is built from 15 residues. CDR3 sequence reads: CASSRRDRNTGELFF. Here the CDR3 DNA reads TGTGCCAGCAGCCGTAGGGACCGAAACACCGGGGAGCTGTTTTTT.

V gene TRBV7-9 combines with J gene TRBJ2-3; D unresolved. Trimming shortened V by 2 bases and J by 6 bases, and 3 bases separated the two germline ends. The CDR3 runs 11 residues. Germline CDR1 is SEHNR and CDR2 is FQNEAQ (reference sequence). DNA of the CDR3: TGTGCCAGCAGCTTAAGGGATACGCAGTATTTT. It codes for CASSLRDTQYF.

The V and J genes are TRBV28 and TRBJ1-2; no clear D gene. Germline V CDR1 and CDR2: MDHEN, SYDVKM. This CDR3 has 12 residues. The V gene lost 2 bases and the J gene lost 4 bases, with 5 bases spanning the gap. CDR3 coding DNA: TGTGCCAGCAGTTTAGTCACCTATGGCTACACCTTC. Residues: CASSLVTYGYTF.

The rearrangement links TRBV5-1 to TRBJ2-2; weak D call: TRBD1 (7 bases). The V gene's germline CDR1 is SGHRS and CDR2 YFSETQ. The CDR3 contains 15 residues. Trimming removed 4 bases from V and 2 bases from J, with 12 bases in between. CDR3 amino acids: CASSQQGGNTGELFF. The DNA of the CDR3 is TGCGCCAGCAGCCAGCAGGGGGGCAACACCGGGGAGCTGTTTTTT.

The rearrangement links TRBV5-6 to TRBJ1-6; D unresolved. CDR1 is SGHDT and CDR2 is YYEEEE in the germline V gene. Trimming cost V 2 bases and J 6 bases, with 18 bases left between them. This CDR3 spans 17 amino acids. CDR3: CASSLGFLSAINSPLHF. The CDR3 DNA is TGTGCCAGCAGCTTAGGATTCCTATCGGCCATTAATTCACCCCTCCACTTT.

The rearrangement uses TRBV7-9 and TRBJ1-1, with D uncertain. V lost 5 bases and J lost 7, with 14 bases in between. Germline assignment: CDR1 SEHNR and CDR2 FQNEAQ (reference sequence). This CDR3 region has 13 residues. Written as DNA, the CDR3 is TGTGCCAGCAGCCCAATTAACAGTCGTGAAGCTTTCTTT. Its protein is CASSPINSREAFF.

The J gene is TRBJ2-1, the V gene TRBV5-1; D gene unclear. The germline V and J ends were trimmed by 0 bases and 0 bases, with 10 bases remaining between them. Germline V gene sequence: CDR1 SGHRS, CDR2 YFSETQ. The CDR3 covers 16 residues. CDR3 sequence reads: CASSLDRANSYNEQFF. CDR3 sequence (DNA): TGCGCCAGCAGCTTGGATCGGGCCAACTCCTACAATGAGCAGTTCTTC.

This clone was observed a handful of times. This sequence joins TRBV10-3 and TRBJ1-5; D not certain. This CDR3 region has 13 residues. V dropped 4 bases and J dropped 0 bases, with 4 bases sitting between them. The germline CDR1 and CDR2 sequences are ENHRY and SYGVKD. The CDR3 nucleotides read TGTGCCATCAGTGCTGATAGCAATCAGCCCCAGCATTTT. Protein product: CAISADSNQPQHF.

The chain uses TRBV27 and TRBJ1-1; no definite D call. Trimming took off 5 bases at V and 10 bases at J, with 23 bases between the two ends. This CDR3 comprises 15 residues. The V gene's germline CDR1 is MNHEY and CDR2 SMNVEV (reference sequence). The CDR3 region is CASSPNPNSRSGAFF. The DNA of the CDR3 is TGTGCCAGCAGTCCGAACCCTAACTCGCGCTCCGGAGCTTTCTTT.

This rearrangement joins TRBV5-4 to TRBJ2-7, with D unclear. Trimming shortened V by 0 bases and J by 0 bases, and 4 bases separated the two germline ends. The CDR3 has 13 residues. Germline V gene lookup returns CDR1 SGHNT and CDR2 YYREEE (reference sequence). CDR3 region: CASSLGVSYEQYF. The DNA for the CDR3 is TGTGCCAGCAGCTTGGGTGTCTCCTACGAGCAGTACTTC.

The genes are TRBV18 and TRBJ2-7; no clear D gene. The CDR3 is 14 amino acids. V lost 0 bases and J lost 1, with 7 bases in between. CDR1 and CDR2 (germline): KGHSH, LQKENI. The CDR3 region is CASSPPASSYEQYF. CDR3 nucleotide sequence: TGTGCCAGCTCACCACCGGCATCTTCCTACGAGCAGTACTTC.